This TCR beta chain stems from a study of cytomegalovirus exposure and HLA in healthy donors. Use of 60 Vbeta and 13 Jbeta primers characterized the PCR. Sequencing used immunoSEQ multiplex PCR; TCRdb keeps in-frame clones, though not all of them. The table includes 200,000 to 250,000 clones, over 60% detected once. Notes on this clone: What it recognizes is unknown.

CDR1 and CDR2 (germline): MDHEN, SYDVKM. This CDR3 has 15 amino acids. Trimming removed 2 bases from V and 0 bases from J, with 10 bases in between. The study's findings and limits: TRBV6-2, TRBV6-3 and some other V segments were excluded as indistinguishable. Across donors, most TCRs were seen rarely, yet some public ones were widespread.

The donors (healthy individuals) were bone marrow donors. V is TRBV28 and J is TRBJ1-1, with D possibly TRBD1 on 6 matching bases. Sequencing input: PBMCs. This sequence was found in a man between 40 and 49 years old in good health and CMV-seronegative. The CDR3 coding sequence is TGTGCCAGCAGTTTACTGGACAGCATGAACACTGAAGCTTTCTTT. Its translation: CASSLLDSMNTEAFF.